A selection of T cell receptor beta chains follows, all from one sample in a study of blood T cell repertoires in COVID-19. Sequencing used immunoSEQ multiplex PCR; TCRdb keeps in-frame clones, though not all of them. The sample holds some 120,000 clones, around 82% seen once. The specimen was peripheral blood. Source of these receptors: a human donor in a cohort sampled during active COVID-19. CDR3s include the opening cysteine and the closing phenylalanine or tryptophan. Fields, in order: V gene, D gene, J gene, clone size, CDR3 DNA, CDR3 protein. D genes are given only for firm matches. Size is omitted from some rows. Given values are once, few, many or a class for expanded clones.

v_call: TRBV9; d_call: -; j_call: TRBJ1-2; clone_size: -; cdr3_nt: TGTGCCAGCAGAGGACTGACGGATAACTATGGCTACACCTTC; cdr3_aa: CASRGLTDNYGYTF
v_call: TRBV10-3; d_call: -; j_call: TRBJ2-7; clone_size: once; cdr3_nt: TGTGCCACCAGAACAGGGATCGCCTCCTACGAGCAGTACTTC; cdr3_aa: CATRTGIASYEQYF
v_call: TRBV6-5; d_call: TRBD1; j_call: TRBJ1-5; clone_size: -; cdr3_nt: TGTGCCAGCAGGAAAGGACAGGGGAACAATCAGCCCCAGCATTTT; cdr3_aa: CASRKGQGNNQPQHF
v_call: TRBV3-1/TRBV3-2; d_call: -; j_call: TRBJ2-1; clone_size: -; cdr3_nt: TGTGCCAGCAGGAGCGGTTGGTGGGCCAATGAGCAGTTCTTC; cdr3_aa: CASRSGWWANEQFF
v_call: TRBV6-4; d_call: -; j_call: TRBJ2-3; clone_size: -; cdr3_nt: TGTGCCAGCAGTGACAGAACGGGGGGCCAGGATACGCAGTATTTT; cdr3_aa: CASSDRTGGQDTQYF
v_call: TRBV7-2; d_call: -; j_call: TRBJ1-5; clone_size: -; cdr3_nt: TGTGCCAGCAGCCCTACAGTTTTGACAAATCAGCCCCAGCATTTT; cdr3_aa: CASSPTVLTNQPQHF
v_call: TRBV6-2/TRBV6-3; d_call: -; j_call: TRBJ1-4; clone_size: -; cdr3_nt: TGTGCCAGCACCCCTCCCGGAGGGCATTCCGAAGAACTGTTTTTT; cdr3_aa: CASTPPGGHSEELFF
v_call: TRBV18; d_call: TRBD1; j_call: TRBJ2-7; clone_size: -; cdr3_nt: TGTGCCAGCTCACCAGGGACAGATTACTACGAGCAGTACTTC; cdr3_aa: CASSPGTDYYEQYF
v_call: TRBV5-1; d_call: TRBD2; j_call: TRBJ2-7; clone_size: -; cdr3_nt: TGCGCCAGCAGCCCCGAACTAGCGGGGGTGACCTACGAGCAGTACTTC; cdr3_aa: CASSPELAGVTYEQYF
v_call: TRBV19; d_call: TRBD1; j_call: TRBJ2-3; clone_size: -; cdr3_nt: TGTGCCAGTAGCCCCCGGACAGGGAACGGACTGGATATGCAGTATTTT; cdr3_aa: CASSPRTGNGLDMQYF
v_call: TRBV7-2; d_call: -; j_call: TRBJ2-5; clone_size: -; cdr3_nt: TGTGCCAGCAGCTTCCAGTTCCAAGAGACCCAGTACTTC; cdr3_aa: CASSFQFQETQYF
v_call: TRBV6-5; d_call: -; j_call: TRBJ1-6; clone_size: -; cdr3_nt: TGTGCCAGCAGTTACTCTGTCAGCTCCTATAATTCACCCCTCCACTTT; cdr3_aa: CASSYSVSSYNSPLHF
v_call: TRBV27; d_call: -; j_call: TRBJ1-1; clone_size: once; cdr3_nt: TGTGCCAGCAGTTTGAGGGGGGGAAACGAGGTAGCTTTCTTT; cdr3_aa: CASSLRGGNEVAFF
v_call: TRBV5-4; d_call: TRBD1; j_call: TRBJ2-1; clone_size: few; cdr3_nt: TGTGCCAGCAGCAGCGGACAGGGCTACAATGAGCAGTTCTTC; cdr3_aa: CASSSGQGYNEQFF
v_call: TRBV5-5; d_call: TRBD1; j_call: TRBJ1-2; clone_size: -; cdr3_nt: TGTGCCAGCAGCTTTGCCCAGGGGGCTTGGGGCTATGGCTACACCTTC; cdr3_aa: CASSFAQGAWGYGYTF
v_call: TRBV2; d_call: -; j_call: TRBJ1-6; clone_size: -; cdr3_nt: TGTGCCAGCAGTGAAGAGGGCAGGGCACCCCTCCACTTT; cdr3_aa: CASSEEGRAPLHF
v_call: TRBV6-2/TRBV6-3; d_call: TRBD2; j_call: TRBJ2-3; clone_size: -; cdr3_nt: TGTGCCAGCAGTCAGCAGCGGGGGAGAACAGATACGCAGTATTTT; cdr3_aa: CASSQQRGRTDTQYF
v_call: TRBV7-2; d_call: -; j_call: TRBJ1-3; clone_size: -; cdr3_nt: TGTGCCAGCAGCTGGACAGACTCTGGAAACACCATATATTTT; cdr3_aa: CASSWTDSGNTIYF
v_call: TRBV6-5; d_call: -; j_call: TRBJ2-6; clone_size: -; cdr3_nt: TGTGCCAGCAGGAGCCCCTCTGGGGCCAACGTCCTGACTTTC; cdr3_aa: CASRSPSGANVLTF
v_call: TRBV10-3; d_call: TRBD1; j_call: TRBJ1-1; clone_size: -; cdr3_nt: TGTGCCATCAGTGACTCCTTGACAGGGGGACAAAACACTGAAGCTTTCTTT; cdr3_aa: CAISDSLTGGQNTEAFF
v_call: TRBV15; d_call: TRBD1; j_call: TRBJ1-2; clone_size: -; cdr3_nt: TGTGCCACCAGCGAATACCAGGGACAGTTCTATGGCTACACCTTC; cdr3_aa: CATSEYQGQFYGYTF
v_call: TRBV3-1/TRBV3-2; d_call: -; j_call: TRBJ1-5; clone_size: -; cdr3_nt: TGTGCCAGCAGCCCCCAGGGCAATCAGCCCCAGCATTTT; cdr3_aa: CASSPQGNQPQHF
v_call: TRBV5-1; d_call: TRBD1; j_call: TRBJ1-6; clone_size: -; cdr3_nt: TGCGCCAGCAGCTGGGACAGATATTCACCCCTCCACTTT; cdr3_aa: CASSWDRYSPLHF
v_call: TRBV28; d_call: -; j_call: TRBJ1-2; clone_size: -; cdr3_nt: TGTGCCAGCAGTTCCCCCGTGGGGGGGTCTAACTATGGCTACACCTTC; cdr3_aa: CASSSPVGGSNYGYTF
v_call: TRBV5-1; d_call: TRBD2; j_call: TRBJ2-5; clone_size: -; cdr3_nt: TGCGCCAGCAGCTTGGTCGGGGCTAGCGGGGCCAGGGGAGAGACCCAGTACTTC; cdr3_aa: CASSLVGASGARGETQYF
v_call: TRBV18; d_call: TRBD1; j_call: TRBJ2-3; clone_size: -; cdr3_nt: TGTGCCAGCTCACCCCGGGACAGCCTCACAGATACGCAGTATTTT; cdr3_aa: CASSPRDSLTDTQYF
v_call: TRBV27; d_call: -; j_call: TRBJ2-1; clone_size: -; cdr3_nt: TGTGCCAGCAGTTTTTTCTCGGGCAGGGGACACAATGAGCAGTTCTTC; cdr3_aa: CASSFFSGRGHNEQFF
v_call: TRBV2; d_call: TRBD1; j_call: TRBJ2-3; clone_size: -; cdr3_nt: TGTGCCAAGTCAGGGGGCCTCCCAGATACGCAGTATTTT; cdr3_aa: CAKSGGLPDTQYF
v_call: TRBV7-8; d_call: TRBD1; j_call: TRBJ2-5; clone_size: few; cdr3_nt: TGTGCCAGCAGCTACAGAAGATTCACAGGGGGGCAAGAGACCCAGTACTTC; cdr3_aa: CASSYRRFTGGQETQYF
v_call: TRBV14; d_call: TRBD1; j_call: TRBJ2-1; clone_size: -; cdr3_nt: TGTGCCAGCAGCAAAGTACAGGGGGCGCCCTACAATGAGCAGTTCTTC; cdr3_aa: CASSKVQGAPYNEQFF
v_call: TRBV10-3; d_call: -; j_call: TRBJ1-4; clone_size: -; cdr3_nt: TGTGCCATCAGTGAGTCGGGGGCTGGTAATGAAAAACTGTTTTTT; cdr3_aa: CAISESGAGNEKLFF
v_call: TRBV5-1; d_call: -; j_call: TRBJ2-5; clone_size: once; cdr3_nt: TGCGCCAGCAGCTTGGAGTGGGGAAGGGAGGAGACCCAGTACTTC; cdr3_aa: CASSLEWGREETQYF
v_call: TRBV18; d_call: -; j_call: TRBJ1-2; clone_size: -; cdr3_nt: TGTGCCAGCTCACCAAATGGCGACAGCCTCTATGGCTACACCTTC; cdr3_aa: CASSPNGDSLYGYTF
v_call: TRBV5-6; d_call: TRBD1; j_call: TRBJ1-1; clone_size: -; cdr3_nt: TGTGCCAGCAGCGCACAGGACAGGGCGAACACTGAAGCTTTCTTT; cdr3_aa: CASSAQDRANTEAFF
v_call: TRBV13; d_call: TRBD1; j_call: TRBJ1-1; clone_size: -; cdr3_nt: TGTGCCAGCAGCATCCGGGACAGCCCCATGAACACTGAAGCTTTCTTT; cdr3_aa: CASSIRDSPMNTEAFF